These 2 T cell receptor beta chains were sequenced from one sample in a study of T-cell memory formation after mild COVID-19. TCRdb redid the calling of the 5' RACE reads with MiXCR, one entry per CDR3 protein. The sample lists about 430,000 distinct CDR3 sequences, less than 25% seen once, with around 9.5% in the top ten. The sequenced sample was PBMCs or a T cell subset sorted from them (not recorded which). The source of these receptors is an adult woman who had mild COVID-19 (a few samples of this study predate the infection). Cell type and time point are not known.

The CDR3 loop reads CSVAGGSTDTQYF. DNA for the CDR3: TGCAGCGTTGCAGGGGGCAGTACAGATACGCAGTATTTT. The V call is TRBV29-1, the J call TRBJ2-3; 8 positions agree with TRBD1. With V trimmed by 4 bases and J by 3 bases, 3 bases remained unmatched. This CDR3 has 13 residues. Germline CDR1 SQVTM, CDR2 ANQGSEA.

The chain couples TRBV2 to TRBJ2-7; D perhaps matches TRBD2 (7 bases). With 5 bases removed from V and 5 bases from J, the gap between germline ends came to 19 bases. Germline values: CDR1 SNHLY, CDR2 FYNNEI. CDR3 size: 15 residues. The CDR3 spells CASSSITGRGNEQYF. CDR3 nucleotide sequence: TGTGCCAGCAGTTCTATTACAGGGAGGGGGAACGAGCAGTACTTC.